This record concerns one T cell receptor (beta chain) sequence. The antigen is unknown. The primer mix had 60 Vbeta and 13 Jbeta primers. As originally analysed: Some 80 million unique TCR beta chains, roughly 11 million shared, were counted in a later analysis. TCRdb keeps only in-frame clones here, not all; method: immunoSEQ multiplex PCR. V and J calls and clone size follow that table, whereas D and trimming were derived from the DNA. Of about 180,000 clones in the sample, less than 80% were seen once. This sample stems from a study of cytomegalovirus exposure and HLA in healthy donors. Notes on the study in general: The authors confirmed in vitro that a few CMV-associated chains were specific for CMV antigens. It was reportedly the case that the classifier diagnosed cytomegalovirus status with high specificity and sensitivity. A later analysis linked about 17,000 TCR beta sequences to HLA alleles at 0.05 false discovery rate.

CDR1 is SGHAT and CDR2 is FQNNGV in the germline V gene. CDR3 length: 16 residues. V was clipped by 1 base and J by 3 bases, with 16 bases between them. The sequenced material came from PBMCs. This sequence was found in a man aged 18 to 29 in good health and CMV-seronegative. This chain uses TRBV11-2 with TRBJ2-7, with a possible D match to TRBD2 (6 bases). This chain's CDR3 is CASSLGEEGPLYEQYF. The DNA of the CDR3 is TGTGCCAGCAGCTTAGGGGAGGAAGGACCACTCTACGAGCAGTACTTC.